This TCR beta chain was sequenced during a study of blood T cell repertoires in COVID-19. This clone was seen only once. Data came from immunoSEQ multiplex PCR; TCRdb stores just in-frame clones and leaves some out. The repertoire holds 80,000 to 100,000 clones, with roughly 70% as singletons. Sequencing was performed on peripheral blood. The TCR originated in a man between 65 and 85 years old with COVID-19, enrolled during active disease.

For the CDR3, the DNA is TGTGCCAGCAGCTTGGCTAGCGGGAGCTACAATGAGCAGTTCTTC. It specifies CASSLASGSYNEQFF. J is TRBJ2-1 and V is TRBV5-4, with 10 bases lining up with TRBD2. The CDR3 runs to 15 residues. Germline assignment: CDR1 SGHNT and CDR2 YYREEE (reference sequence). V lost 0 bases to trimming and J lost 3 bases; unmatched junction nucleotides: 0.